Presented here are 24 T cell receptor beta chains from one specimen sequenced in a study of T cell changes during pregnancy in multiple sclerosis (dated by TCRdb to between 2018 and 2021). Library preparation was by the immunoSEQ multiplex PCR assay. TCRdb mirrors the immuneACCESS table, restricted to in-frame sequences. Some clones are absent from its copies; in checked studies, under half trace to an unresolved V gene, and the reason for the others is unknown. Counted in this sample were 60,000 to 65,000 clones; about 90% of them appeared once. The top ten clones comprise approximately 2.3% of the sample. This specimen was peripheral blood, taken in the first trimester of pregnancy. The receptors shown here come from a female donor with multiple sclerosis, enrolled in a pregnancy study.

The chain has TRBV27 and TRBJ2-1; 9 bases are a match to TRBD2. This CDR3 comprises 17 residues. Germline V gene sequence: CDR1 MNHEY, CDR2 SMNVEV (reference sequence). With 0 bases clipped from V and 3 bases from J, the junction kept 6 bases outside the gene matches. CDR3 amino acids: CASSLSLAGAYYNEQFF. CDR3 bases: TGTGCCAGCAGTTTATCGTTAGCGGGAGCTTACTACAATGAGCAGTTCTTC.

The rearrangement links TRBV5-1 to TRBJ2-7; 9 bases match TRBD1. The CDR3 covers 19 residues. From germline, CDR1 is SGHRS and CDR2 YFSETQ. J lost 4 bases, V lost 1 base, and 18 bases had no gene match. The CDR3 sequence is CASSLKVIRDRDRGYEQYF. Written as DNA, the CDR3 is TGCGCCAGCAGCTTGAAAGTGATTCGGGACAGGGATCGGGGGTACGAGCAGTACTTC.

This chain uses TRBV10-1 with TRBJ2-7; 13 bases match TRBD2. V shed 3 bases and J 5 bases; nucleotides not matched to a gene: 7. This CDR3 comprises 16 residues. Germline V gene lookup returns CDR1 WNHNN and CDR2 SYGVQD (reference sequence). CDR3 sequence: CASSETRTSGSHEQYF. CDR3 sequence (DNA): TGCGCCAGCAGTGAAACTAGGACTAGCGGGAGCCACGAGCAGTACTTC.

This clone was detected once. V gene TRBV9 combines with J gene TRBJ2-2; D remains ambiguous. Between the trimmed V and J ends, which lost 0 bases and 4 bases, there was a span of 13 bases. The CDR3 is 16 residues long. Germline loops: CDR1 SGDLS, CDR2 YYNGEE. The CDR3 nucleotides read TGTGCCAGCAGCGTAGCTGGCAGTTCGATCACCGGGGAGCTGTTTTTT. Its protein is CASSVAGSSITGELFF. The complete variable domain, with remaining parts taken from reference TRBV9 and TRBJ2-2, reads DSGVTQTPKHLITATGQRVTLRCSPRSGDLSVYWYQQSLDQGLQFLIQYYNGEERAKGNILERFSAQQFPDLHSELNLSSLELGDSALYFCASSVAGSSITGELFFGEGSRLTVL.

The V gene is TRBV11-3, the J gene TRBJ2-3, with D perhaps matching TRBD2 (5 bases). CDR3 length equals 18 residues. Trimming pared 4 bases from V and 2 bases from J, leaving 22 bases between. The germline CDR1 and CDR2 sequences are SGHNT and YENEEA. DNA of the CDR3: TGTGCCAGCAGCTCACTAAATCGGTGGGAGCGGAACACAGATACGCAGTATTTT. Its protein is CASSSLNRWERNTDTQYF. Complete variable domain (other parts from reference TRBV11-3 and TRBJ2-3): EAGVVQSPRYKIIEKKQPVAFWCNPISGHNTLYWYLQNLGQGPELLIRYENEEAVDDSQLPKDRFSAERLKGVDSTLKIQPAELGDSAVYLCASSSLNRWERNTDTQYFGPGTRLTVL.

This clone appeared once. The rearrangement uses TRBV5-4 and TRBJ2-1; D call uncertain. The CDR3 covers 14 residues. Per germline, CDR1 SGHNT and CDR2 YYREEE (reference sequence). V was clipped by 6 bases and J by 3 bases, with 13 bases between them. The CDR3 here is CASTPSSSYNEQFF. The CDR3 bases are TGTGCCAGCACACCGTCGTCCAGCTACAATGAGCAGTTCTTC.

The DNA for the CDR3 is TGTGCCAGCAGCTTAAGGGAGGTAGAAGCTTTCTTT. Protein sequence: CASSLREVEAFF. The V and J genes are TRBV7-9 and TRBJ1-1; no firm D call. V was trimmed by 2 bases and J by 8 bases, leaving 9 bases between them. This CDR3 is built from 12 residues. Germline V gives CDR1 SEHNR, CDR2 FQNEAQ (reference sequence). The full variable domain, its missing parts supplied by reference TRBV7-9 and TRBJ1-1, is DTGVSQNPRHKITKRGQNVTFRCDPISEHNRLYWYRQTLGQGPEFLTYFQNEAQLEKSRLLSDRFSAERPKGSFSTLEIQRTEQGDSAMYLCASSLREVEAFFGQGTRLTVV.

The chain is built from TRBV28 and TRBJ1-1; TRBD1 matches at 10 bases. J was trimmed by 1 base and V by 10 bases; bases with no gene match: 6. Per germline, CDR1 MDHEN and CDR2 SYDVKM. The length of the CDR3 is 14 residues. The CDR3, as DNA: TGTGCCACCCGACAGGGGGCTTGGAACACTGAAGCTTTCTTT. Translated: CATRQGAWNTEAFF.

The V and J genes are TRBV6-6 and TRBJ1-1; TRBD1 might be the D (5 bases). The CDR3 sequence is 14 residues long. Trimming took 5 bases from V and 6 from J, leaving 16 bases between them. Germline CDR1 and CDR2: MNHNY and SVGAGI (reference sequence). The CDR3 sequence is CASSHASGISEAFF. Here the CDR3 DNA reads TGTGCCAGCAGTCACGCGTCAGGGATTTCTGAAGCTTTCTTT.

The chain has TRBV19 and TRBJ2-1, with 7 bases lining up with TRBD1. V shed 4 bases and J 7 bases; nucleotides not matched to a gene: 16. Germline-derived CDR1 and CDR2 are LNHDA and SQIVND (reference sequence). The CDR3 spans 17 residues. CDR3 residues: CASSTGQEPRERNEQFF. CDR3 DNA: TGTGCCAGTAGTACAGGACAGGAACCAAGAGAAAGAAATGAGCAGTTCTTC.

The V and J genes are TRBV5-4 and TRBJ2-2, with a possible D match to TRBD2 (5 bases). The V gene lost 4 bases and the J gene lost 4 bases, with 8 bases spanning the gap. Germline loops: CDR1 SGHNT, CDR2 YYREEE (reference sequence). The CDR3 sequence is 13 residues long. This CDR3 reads CASSLASTGELFF. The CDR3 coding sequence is TGTGCCAGCAGCCTAGCTAGCACCGGGGAGCTGTTTTTT. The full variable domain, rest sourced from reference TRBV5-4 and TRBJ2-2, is ETGVTQSPTHLIKTRGQQVTLRCSSQSGHNTVSWYQQALGQGPQFIFQYYREEENGRGNFPPRFSGLQFPNYSSELNVNALELDDSALYLCASSLASTGELFFGEGSRLTVL.

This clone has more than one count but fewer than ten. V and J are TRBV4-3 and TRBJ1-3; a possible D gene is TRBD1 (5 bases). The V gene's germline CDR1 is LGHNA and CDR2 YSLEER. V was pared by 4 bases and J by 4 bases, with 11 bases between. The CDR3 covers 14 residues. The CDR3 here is CASSPQGAGNTIYF. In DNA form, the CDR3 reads TGCGCCAGCAGCCCCCAGGGTGCAGGAAACACCATATATTTT.

The CDR3 DNA reads as TGTGCCAGCAGTTGGGGGGGGACATCTGGGGCCAACGTCCTGACTTTC. This codes for CASSWGGTSGANVLTF. The genes are TRBV28 and TRBJ2-6; TRBD2 is a possible D gene (7 bases). The CDR3 is 16 residues long. V lost 4 bases and J lost 1, with 11 bases in between. Germline CDR1 reads MDHEN; CDR2 reads SYDVKM.

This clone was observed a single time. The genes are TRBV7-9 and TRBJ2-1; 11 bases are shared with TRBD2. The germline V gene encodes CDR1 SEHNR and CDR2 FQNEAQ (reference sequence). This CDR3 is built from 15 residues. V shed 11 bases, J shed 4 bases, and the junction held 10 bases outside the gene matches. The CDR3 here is CAAHSGRARYNEQFF. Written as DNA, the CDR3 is TGTGCCGCTCATAGCGGGAGGGCGAGGTACAATGAGCAGTTCTTC.

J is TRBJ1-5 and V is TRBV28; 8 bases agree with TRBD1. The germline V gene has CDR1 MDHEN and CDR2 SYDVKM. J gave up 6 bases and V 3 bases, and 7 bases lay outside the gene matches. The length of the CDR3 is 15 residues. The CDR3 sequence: CASSFTAGGGQPQHF. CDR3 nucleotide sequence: TGTGCCAGCAGTTTCACGGCAGGGGGCGGTCAGCCCCAGCATTTT. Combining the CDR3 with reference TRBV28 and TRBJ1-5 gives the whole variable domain DVKVTQSSRYLVKRTGEKVFLECVQDMDHENMFWYRQDPGLGLRLIYFSYDVKMKEKGDIPEGYSVSREKKERFSLILESASTNQTSMYLCASSFTAGGGQPQHFGDGTRLSIL.

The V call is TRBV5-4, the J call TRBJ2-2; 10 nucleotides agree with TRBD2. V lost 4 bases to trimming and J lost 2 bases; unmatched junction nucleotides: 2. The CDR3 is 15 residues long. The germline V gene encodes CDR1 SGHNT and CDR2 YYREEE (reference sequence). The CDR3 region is CASSRTSGNTGELFF. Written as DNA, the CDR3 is TGTGCCAGCAGCAGGACTAGCGGAAACACCGGGGAGCTGTTTTTT.

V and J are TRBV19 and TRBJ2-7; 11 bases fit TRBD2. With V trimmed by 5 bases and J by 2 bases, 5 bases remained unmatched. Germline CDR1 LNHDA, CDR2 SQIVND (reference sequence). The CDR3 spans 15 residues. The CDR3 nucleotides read TGTGCCAGTAGTTCCGGACTAGCGGGTACCTACGAGCAGTACTTC. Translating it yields CASSSGLAGTYEQYF.

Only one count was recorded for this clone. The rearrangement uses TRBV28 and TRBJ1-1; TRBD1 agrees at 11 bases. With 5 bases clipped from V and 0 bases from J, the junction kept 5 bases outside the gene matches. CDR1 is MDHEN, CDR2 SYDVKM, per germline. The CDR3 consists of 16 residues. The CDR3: CASSPGDRGMNTEAFF. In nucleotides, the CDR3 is TGTGCCAGCAGTCCCGGGGACAGGGGGATGAACACTGAAGCTTTCTTT.

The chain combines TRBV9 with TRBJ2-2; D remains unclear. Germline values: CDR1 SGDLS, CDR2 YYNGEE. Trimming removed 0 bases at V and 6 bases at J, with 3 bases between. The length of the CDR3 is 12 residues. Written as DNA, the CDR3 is TGTGCCAGCAGCGTAGCGGCCGGGGAGCTGTTTTTT. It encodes CASSVAAGELFF. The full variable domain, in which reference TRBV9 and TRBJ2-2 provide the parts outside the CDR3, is DSGVTQTPKHLITATGQRVTLRCSPRSGDLSVYWYQQSLDQGLQFLIQYYNGEERAKGNILERFSAQQFPDLHSELNLSSLELGDSALYFCASSVAAGELFFGEGSRLTVL.

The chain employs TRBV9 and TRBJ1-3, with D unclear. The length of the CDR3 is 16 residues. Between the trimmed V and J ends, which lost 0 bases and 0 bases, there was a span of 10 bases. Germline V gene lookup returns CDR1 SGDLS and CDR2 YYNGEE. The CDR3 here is CASSVAADYSGNTIYF. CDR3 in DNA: TGTGCCAGCAGCGTAGCGGCAGACTACTCTGGAAACACCATATATTTT.

The CDR3 DNA is TGTGCCAGCAGCCCCGAGGGGAGGGCCATAGATACGCAGTATTTT. The encoded protein is CASSPEGRAIDTQYF. V gene TRBV7-2 combines with J gene TRBJ2-3, with 7 bases that match TRBD2. The CDR3 is 15 amino acids. After removal of 5 bases from V and 5 bases from J, the junction contained 10 bases not matched to a gene. The germline V gene encodes CDR1 SGHTA and CDR2 FQGNSA.

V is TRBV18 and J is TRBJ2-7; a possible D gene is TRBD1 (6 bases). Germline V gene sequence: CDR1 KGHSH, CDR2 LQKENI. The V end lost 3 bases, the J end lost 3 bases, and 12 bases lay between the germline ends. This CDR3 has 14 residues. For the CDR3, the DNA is TGTGCCAGCTCACCCCTGGACAGTTACTACGAGCAGTACTTC. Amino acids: CASSPLDSYYEQYF.

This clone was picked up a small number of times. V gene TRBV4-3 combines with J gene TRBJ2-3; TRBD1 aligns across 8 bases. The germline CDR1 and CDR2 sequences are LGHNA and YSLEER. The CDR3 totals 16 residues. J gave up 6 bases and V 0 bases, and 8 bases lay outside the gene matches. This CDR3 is CASSQDLGQGSDTQYF. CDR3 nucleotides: TGCGCCAGCAGCCAAGATCTTGGACAGGGATCGGATACGCAGTATTTT.

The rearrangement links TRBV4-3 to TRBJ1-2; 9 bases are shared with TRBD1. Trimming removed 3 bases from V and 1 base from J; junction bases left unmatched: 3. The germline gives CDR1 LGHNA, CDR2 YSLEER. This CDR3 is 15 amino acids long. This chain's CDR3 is CASSHRQGGNYGYTF. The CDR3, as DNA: TGCGCCAGCAGCCACCGACAGGGGGGTAACTATGGCTACACCTTC.